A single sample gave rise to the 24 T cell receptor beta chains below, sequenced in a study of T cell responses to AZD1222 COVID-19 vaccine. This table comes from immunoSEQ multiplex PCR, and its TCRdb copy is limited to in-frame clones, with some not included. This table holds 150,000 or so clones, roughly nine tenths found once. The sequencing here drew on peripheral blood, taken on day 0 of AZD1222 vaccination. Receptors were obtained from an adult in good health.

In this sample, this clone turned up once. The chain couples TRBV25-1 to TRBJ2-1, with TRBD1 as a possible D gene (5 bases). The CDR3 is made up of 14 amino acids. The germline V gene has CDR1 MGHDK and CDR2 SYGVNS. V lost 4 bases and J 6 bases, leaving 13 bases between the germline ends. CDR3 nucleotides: TGTGCCAGCAGTGGGGGCTCCGGGTCCAATGAGCAGTTCTTC. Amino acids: CASSGGSGSNEQFF.

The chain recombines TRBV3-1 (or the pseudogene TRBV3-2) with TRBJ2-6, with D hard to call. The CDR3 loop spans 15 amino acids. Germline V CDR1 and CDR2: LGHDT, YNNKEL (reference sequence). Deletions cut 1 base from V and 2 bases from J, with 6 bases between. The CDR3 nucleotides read TGTGCCAGCAGCCAAGGGAATACTGGGGCCAACGTCCTGACTTTC. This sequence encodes CASSQGNTGANVLTF.

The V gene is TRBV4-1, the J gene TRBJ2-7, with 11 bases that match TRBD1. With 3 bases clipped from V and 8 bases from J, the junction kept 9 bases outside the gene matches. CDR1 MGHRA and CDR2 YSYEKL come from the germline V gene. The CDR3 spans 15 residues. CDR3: CASSQPGQGGGKQYF. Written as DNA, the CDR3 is TGCGCCAGCAGCCAGCCGGGACAGGGGGGTGGAAAGCAGTACTTC.

The CDR3 is CASSRRLAHEQYF. The CDR3 DNA is TGTGCCAGCAGCCGCCGACTAGCCCACGAGCAGTACTTC. The V and J genes are TRBV3-1 (or the pseudogene TRBV3-2) and TRBJ2-7; 7 positions agree with TRBD2. In germline, CDR1 is LGHDT, CDR2 YNNKEL (reference sequence). The CDR3 totals 13 residues. J lost 5 bases, V lost 4 bases, and 5 bases had no gene match.

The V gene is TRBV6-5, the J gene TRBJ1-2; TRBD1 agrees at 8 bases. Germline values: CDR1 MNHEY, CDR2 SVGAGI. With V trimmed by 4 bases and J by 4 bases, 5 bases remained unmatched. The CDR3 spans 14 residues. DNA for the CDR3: TGTGCCAGCAGTTCCTCAGGGGGCCTCTATGGCTACACCTTC. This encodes CASSSSGGLYGYTF.

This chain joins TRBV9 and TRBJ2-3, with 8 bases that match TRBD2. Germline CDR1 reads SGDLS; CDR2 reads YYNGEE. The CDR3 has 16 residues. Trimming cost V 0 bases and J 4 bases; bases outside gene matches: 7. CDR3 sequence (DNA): TGTGCCAGCAGCGTAGAAAGTAGCGGGGTGCCAGATACGCAGTATTTT. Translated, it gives CASSVESSGVPDTQYF.

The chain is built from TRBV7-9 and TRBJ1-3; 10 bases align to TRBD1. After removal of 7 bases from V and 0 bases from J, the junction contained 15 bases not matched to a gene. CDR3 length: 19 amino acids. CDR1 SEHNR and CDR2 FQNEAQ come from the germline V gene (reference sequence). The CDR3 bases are TGTGCCAGCAACCATTTATTTAAGACAGGGGGCCGCTCTGGAAACACCATATATTTT. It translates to CASNHLFKTGGRSGNTIYF.

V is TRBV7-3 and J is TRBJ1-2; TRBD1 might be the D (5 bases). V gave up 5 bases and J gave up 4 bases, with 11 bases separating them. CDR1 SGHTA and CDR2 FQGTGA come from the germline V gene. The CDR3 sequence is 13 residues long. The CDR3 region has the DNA TGTGCCAGCAGCGCCGGGACGGGCTATGGCTACACCTTC. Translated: CASSAGTGYGYTF.

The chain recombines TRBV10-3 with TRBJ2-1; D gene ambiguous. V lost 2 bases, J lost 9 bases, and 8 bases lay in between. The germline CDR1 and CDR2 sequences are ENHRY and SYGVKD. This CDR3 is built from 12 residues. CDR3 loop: CAISESFSEQFF. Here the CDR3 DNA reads TGTGCCATCAGTGAGAGTTTTAGTGAGCAGTTCTTC.

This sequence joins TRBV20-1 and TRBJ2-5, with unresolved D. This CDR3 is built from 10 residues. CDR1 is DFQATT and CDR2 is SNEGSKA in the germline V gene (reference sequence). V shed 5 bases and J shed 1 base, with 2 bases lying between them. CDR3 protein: CSASQETQYF. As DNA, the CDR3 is TGCAGTGCTTCCCAAGAGACCCAGTACTTC.

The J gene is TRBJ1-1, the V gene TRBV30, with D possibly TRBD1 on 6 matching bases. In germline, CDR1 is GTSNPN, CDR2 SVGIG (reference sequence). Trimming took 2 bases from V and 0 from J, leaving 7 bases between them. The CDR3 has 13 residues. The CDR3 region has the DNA TGTGCCTGGAGTCAGGGGCTGAACACTGAAGCTTTCTTT. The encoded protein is CAWSQGLNTEAFF.

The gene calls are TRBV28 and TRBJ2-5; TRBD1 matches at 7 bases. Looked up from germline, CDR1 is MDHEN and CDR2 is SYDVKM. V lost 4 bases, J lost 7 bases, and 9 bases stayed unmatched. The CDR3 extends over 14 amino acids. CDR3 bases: TGTGCCAGCAGTTACCGGACAGGACCTGGGACCCAGTACTTC. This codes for CASSYRTGPGTQYF.

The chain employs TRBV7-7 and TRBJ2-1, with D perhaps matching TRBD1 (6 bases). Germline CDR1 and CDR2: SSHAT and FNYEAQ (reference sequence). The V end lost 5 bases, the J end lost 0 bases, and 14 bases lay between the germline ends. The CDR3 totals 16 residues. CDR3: CASSPTQGSSYNEQFF. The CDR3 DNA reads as TGTGCCAGCAGCCCGACCCAGGGGAGCTCCTACAATGAGCAGTTCTTC.

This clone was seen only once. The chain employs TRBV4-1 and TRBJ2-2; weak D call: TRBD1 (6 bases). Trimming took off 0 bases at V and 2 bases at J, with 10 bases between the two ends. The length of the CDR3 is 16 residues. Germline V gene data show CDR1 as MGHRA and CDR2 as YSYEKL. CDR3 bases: TGCGCCAGCAGCCAAGAGCAGGGGTTCAACACCGGGGAGCTGTTTTTT. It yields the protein CASSQEQGFNTGELFF.

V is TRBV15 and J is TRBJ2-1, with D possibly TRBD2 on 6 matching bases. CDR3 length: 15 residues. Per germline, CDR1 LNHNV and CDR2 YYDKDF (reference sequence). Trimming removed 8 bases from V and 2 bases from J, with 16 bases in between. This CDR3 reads CATGDREPAYNEQFF. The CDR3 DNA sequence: TGTGCCACCGGCGATCGGGAGCCGGCCTACAATGAGCAGTTCTTC.

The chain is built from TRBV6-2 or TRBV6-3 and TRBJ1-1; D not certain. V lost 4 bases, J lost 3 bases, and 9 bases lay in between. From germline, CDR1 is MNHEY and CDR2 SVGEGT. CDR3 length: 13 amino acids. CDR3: CASSLWGDTEAFF. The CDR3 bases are TGTGCCAGCAGTTTGTGGGGTGACACTGAAGCTTTCTTT.

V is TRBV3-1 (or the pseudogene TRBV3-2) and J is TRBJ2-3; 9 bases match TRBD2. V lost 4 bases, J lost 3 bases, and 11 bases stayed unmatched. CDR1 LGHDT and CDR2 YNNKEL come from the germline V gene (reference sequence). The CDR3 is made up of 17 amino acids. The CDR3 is CASSPGLAGSVTDTQYF. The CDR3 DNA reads TGTGCCAGCAGCCCGGGACTAGCAGGCTCAGTGACAGATACGCAGTATTTT.

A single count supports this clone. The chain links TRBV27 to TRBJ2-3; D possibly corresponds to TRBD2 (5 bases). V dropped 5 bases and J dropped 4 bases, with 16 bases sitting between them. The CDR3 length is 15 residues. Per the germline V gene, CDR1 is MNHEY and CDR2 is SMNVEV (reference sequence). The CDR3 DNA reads TGTGCCAGCAGTCCGTGGAAGGGAGCGGCAGATACGCAGTATTTT. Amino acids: CASSPWKGAADTQYF.

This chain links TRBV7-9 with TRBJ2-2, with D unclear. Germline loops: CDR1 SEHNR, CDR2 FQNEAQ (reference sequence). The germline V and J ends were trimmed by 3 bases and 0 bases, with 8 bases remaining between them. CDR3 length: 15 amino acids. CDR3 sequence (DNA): TGTGCCAGCAGCTTCGCCGGTACGAACACCGGGGAGCTGTTTTTT. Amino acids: CASSFAGTNTGELFF.

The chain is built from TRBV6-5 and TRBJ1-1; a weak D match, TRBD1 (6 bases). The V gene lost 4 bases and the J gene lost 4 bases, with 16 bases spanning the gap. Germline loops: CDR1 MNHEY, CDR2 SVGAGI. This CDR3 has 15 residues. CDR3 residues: CASSSVGHRATEAFF. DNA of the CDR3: TGTGCCAGCAGTTCGGTGGGACATCGGGCCACTGAAGCTTTCTTT.

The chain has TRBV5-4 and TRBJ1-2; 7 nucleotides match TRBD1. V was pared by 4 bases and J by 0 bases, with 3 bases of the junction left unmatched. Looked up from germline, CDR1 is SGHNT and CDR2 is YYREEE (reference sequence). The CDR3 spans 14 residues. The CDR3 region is CASSSGTANYGYTF. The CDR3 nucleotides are TGTGCCAGCAGCAGCGGGACAGCTAACTATGGCTACACCTTC. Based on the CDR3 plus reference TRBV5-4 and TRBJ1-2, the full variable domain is ETGVTQSPTHLIKTRGQQVTLRCSSQSGHNTVSWYQQALGQGPQFIFQYYREEENGRGNFPPRFSGLQFPNYSSELNVNALELDDSALYLCASSSGTANYGYTFGSGTRLTVV.

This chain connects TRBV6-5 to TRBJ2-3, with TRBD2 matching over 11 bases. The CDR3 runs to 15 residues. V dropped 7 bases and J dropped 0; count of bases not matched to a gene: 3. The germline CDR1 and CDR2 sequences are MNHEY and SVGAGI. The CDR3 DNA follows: TGTGCCAGCACCAGACTAGCGGGGAGCACAGATACGCAGTATTTT. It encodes CASTRLAGSTDTQYF.

This CDR3 reads CASRHRGETQYF. CDR3 bases: TGTGCCAGCAGACACAGGGGTGAGACCCAGTACTTC. The chain combines TRBV6-5 with TRBJ2-5; 7 positions agree with TRBD1. CDR1 MNHEY and CDR2 SVGAGI come from the germline V gene. The length of the CDR3 is 12 residues. V lost 6 bases, J lost 5 bases, and 3 bases stayed unmatched.

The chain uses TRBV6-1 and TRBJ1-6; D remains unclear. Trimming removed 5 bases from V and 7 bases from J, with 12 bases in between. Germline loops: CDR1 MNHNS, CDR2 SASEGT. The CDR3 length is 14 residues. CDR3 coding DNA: TGTGCCAGCAGTTTTCAGAATGCGAATTCACCCCTCCACTTT. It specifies CASSFQNANSPLHF.